This T cell receptor beta chain was sequenced during a study of PD-1 blockade in classical Hodgkin lymphoma. Details on this clone: Its antigen is unidentified.

Every one of the patients relapsed after autologous stem cell transplantation (brentuximab vedotin exposure was variable). From germline, CDR1 is MNHEY and CDR2 SVGAGI. This CDR3 spans 15 amino acids. V was cut by 2 bases and J by 6 bases, with 17 bases left in between. Using immunoSEQ multiplex PCR, the repertoire was profiled, and TCRdb retains in-frame clones only, with some absent. The sample consists of about 26,000 clones, 67% of them appearing once. Findings of the study overall: There was a significant rise in CD4+ TCR diversity by C4D1, with no such rise for CD8+.

This clonotype originated in a human donor with classical Hodgkin lymphoma. This sample comprised peripheral blood mononuclear cells (PBMCs), obtained before the second cycle of nivolumab. This chain connects TRBV6-5 to TRBJ2-7; tentatively, D is TRBD1 (5 bases). As DNA, the CDR3 is TGTGCCAGCAGTTACAGACCCCAGGGTCTTGGCGAGCAGTACTTC. This sequence encodes CASSYRPQGLGEQYF.